Listed here is a single T cell receptor beta chain. This clonotype was observed a handful of times. This receptor's antigen is unknown. No much larger clone is present one base from it, and per-base qualities are unavailable. This sample was sequenced with an Illumina NovaSeq 6000. cDNA libraries for TCRalpha and TCRbeta were prepared by 5'RACE using constant-segment primers, with sample barcodes and unique molecular identifiers added. RNA was extracted from every sample with Trizol reagent. The libraries were amplified in two PCR steps, and the second step added a second sample barcode and Illumina TruSeq adapters. The libraries were sequenced on an Illumina NovaSeq using 2 x 150 bp paired-end reads. As for how the authors treated the data: Demultiplexing of reads and collapsing into UMI-guided consensus sequences were performed with migec v1.2.7. Using mixcr v2.1.11, UMI consensuses were aligned to TRA and TRB V and J templates and then assembled into clonotypes. Clonotypes were classified as expanded or contracted when called significant by both edgeR and NoisET, with noise models trained on biological replicates. For edgeR calls, the thresholds were a false discovery rate-adjusted p below 0.01 and a log2 fold-change of 1. PCA with hierarchical clustering of max-normalized trajectories of the 1000 most abundant clonotypes was used as exploratory dynamics analysis. Each responding clone was given a CD4 or CD8 phenotype based on the CD4+ and CD8+ repertoires, which had been sequenced separately. TCRdb took the public reads, trimmed them with fastp at Q25, ran MiXCR for clone calling and kept in-frame beta chains. Each CDR3 protein gets just one entry, which takes the most common genes and DNA from the rows behind it. The V and J calls and clone size are TCRdb's, not the authors'. This sample holds around 250,000 distinct CDR3 sequences; more than 8% were observed only once. Jointly, the top ten make up approximately 20% of the sample.

From cysteine to phenylalanine, the CDR3 is 14 amino acids long. Left in the record is the CDR3 DNA by itself, 42 bases read in frame from the first base. After removal of 6 bases from V and 3 bases from J, the junction retains 8 bases not matched to a gene. The germline V gene encodes CDR1 MNHEY and CDR2 SMNVEV (reference sequence). The data originate from a study of T-cell memory formation after mild COVID-19 (dated by TCRdb to 2020 to 2022). A note on the overall study: TCR sequence clusters from the two donors were found to be largely donor specific. Longitudinal TCRalpha and TCRbeta repertoire sequencing tracked T-cell clones expanding and contracting after mild COVID-19 in a couple of donors. The cohort was made up of two young adult volunteers, one female and one male, who were previously healthy.

The research as a whole found: Contracting CD4+ clones turned up mainly in the CM and EM memory subsets, whereas EMRA was where CD8+ clones were enriched. Whether the second-wave clones peaking on day 37 were SARS-CoV-2 specific was not confirmed. Some responding clones were detected in pre-infection memory, suggesting pre-existing cross-reactive memory T cells joined the SARS-CoV-2 response. From day 15 to 85, contracting clones showed balanced CD4/CD8 phenotypes, whereas a second wave of clones that expanded from day 15 to 37 leaned towards CD4+. Only a couple of mild cases were covered by the study, and larger cohorts that include severe cases with pre-infection samples were considered necessary.

Ficoll-Paque density gradient centrifugation was used to isolate PBMCs. The TCR was taken from a man between 18 and 29 years old who had mild COVID-19 (a few samples of this study predate the infection). The sample titles of this study are shuffled in the database, so cell type and time point are left out; the donor was told from shared clones. The V and J genes are TRBV27 and TRBJ2-7; 7 central bases correspond to TRBD2. Sequencing was done on a sample of PBMCs or a T cell subset sorted from them (not recorded which). The DNA sequence is TGTGCCAGCAGGATGCTAGCGGAGAGCTACGAGCAGTACTTC. This sequence encodes CASRMLAESYEQYF.